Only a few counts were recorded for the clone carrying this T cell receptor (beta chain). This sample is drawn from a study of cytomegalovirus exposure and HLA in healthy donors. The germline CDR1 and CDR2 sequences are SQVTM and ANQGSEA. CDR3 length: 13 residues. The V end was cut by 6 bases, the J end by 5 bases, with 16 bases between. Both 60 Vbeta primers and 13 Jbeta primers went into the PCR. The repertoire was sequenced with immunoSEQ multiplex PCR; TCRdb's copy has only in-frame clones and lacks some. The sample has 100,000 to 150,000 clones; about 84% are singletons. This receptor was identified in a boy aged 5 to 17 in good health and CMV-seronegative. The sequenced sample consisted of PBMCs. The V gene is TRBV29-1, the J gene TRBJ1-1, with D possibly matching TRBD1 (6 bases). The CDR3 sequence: CSVGHSEGTEAFF. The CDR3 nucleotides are TGCAGCGTGGGACATTCGGAAGGGACTGAAGCTTTCTTT.